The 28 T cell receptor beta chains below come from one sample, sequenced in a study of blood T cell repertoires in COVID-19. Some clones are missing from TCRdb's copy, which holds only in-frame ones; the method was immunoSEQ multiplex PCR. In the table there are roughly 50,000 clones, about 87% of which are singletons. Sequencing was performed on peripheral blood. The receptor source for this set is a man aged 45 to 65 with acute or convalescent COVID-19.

The CDR3, as DNA: TGTGCCAGCAGCCGCGATCAGCCCCAGCATTTT. Protein sequence: CASSRDQPQHF. The V gene is TRBV28, the J gene TRBJ1-5; D not resolved. Trimming left V 6 bases short and J 5 bases short, with 5 bases between. CDR1 and CDR2 from the germline V gene are MDHEN and SYDVKM. The CDR3 length is 11 residues.

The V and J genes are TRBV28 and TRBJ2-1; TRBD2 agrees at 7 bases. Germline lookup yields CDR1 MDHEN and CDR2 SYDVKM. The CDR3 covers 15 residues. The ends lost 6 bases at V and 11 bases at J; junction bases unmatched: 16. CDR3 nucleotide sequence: TGTGCCAGCAGCACTCATTCTTCGGGAGGAGGGAAGCAGTTCTTC. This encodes CASSTHSSGGGKQFF.

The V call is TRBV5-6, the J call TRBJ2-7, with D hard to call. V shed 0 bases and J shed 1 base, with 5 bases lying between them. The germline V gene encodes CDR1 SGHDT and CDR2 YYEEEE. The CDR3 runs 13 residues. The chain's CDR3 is CASSLVQSYEQYF. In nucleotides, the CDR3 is TGTGCCAGCAGCTTGGTTCAATCCTACGAGCAGTACTTC.

The CDR3 loop is CASSAMGQVYGYTF. The CDR3 DNA is TGTGCCAGTAGTGCCATGGGACAGGTTTATGGCTACACCTTC. This chain links TRBV19 with TRBJ1-2; 8 nucleotides align to TRBD1. V was pared by 5 bases and J by 5 bases, with 7 bases of the junction left unmatched. Germline-derived CDR1 and CDR2 are LNHDA and SQIVND (reference sequence). CDR3 size: 14 residues. Full variable domain (missing parts from reference TRBV19 and TRBJ1-2): DGGITQSPKYLFRKEGQNVTLSCEQNLNHDAMYWYRQDPGQGLRLIYYSQIVNDFQKGDIAEGYSVSREKKESFPLTVTSAQKNPTAFYLCASSAMGQVYGYTFGSGTRLTVV.

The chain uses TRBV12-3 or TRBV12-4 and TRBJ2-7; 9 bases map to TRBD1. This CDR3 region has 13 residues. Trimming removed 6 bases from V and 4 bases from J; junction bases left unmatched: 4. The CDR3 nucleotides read TGTGCCAGCAGGGACGGACAGGGGTACGAGCAGTACTTC. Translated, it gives CASRDGQGYEQYF.

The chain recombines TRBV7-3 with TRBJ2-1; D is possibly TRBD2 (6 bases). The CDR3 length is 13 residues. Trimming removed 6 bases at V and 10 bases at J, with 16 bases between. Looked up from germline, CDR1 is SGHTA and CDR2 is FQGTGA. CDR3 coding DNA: TGTGCCAGCAGTATTCTCCTCCGGGGGGAGCAGTTCTTC. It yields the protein CASSILLRGEQFF.

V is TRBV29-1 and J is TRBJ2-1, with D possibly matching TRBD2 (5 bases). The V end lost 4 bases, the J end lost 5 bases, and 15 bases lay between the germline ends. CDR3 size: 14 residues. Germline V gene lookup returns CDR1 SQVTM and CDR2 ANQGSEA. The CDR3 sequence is CSVGGGGSNNEQFF. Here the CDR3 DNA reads TGCAGCGTTGGAGGAGGTGGATCGAACAATGAGCAGTTCTTC.

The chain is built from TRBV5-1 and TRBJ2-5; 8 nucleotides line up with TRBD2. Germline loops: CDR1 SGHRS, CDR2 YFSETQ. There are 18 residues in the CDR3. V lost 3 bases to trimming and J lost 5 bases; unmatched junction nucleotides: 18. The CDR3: CASSSGLLGTGGLETQYF. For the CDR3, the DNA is TGCGCCAGCAGCTCGGGCCTTCTGGGGACGGGGGGGCTCGAGACCCAGTACTTC. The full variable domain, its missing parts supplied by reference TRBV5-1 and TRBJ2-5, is KAGVTQTPRYLIKTRGQQVTLSCSPISGHRSVSWYQQTPGQGLQFLFEYFSETQRNKGNFPGRFSGRQFSNSRSEMNVSTLELGDSALYLCASSSGLLGTGGLETQYFGPGTRLLVL.

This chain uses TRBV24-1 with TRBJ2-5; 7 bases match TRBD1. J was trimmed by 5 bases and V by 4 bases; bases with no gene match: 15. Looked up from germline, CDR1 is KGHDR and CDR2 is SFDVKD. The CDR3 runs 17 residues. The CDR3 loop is CATSDPAQGLIGETQYF. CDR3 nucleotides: TGTGCCACCAGTGACCCTGCACAGGGGCTCATCGGGGAGACCCAGTACTTC.

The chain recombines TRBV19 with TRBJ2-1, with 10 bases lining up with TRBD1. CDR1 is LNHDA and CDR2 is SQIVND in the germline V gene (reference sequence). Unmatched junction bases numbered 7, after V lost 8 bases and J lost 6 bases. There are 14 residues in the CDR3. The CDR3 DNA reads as TGTGCCAGTCACGACAGGGGGCGAAGCAATGAGCAGTTCTTC. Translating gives CASHDRGRSNEQFF. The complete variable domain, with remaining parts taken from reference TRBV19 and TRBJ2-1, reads DGGITQSPKYLFRKEGQNVTLSCEQNLNHDAMYWYRQDPGQGLRLIYYSQIVNDFQKGDIAEGYSVSREKKESFPLTVTSAQKNPTAFYLCASHDRGRSNEQFFGPGTRLTVL.

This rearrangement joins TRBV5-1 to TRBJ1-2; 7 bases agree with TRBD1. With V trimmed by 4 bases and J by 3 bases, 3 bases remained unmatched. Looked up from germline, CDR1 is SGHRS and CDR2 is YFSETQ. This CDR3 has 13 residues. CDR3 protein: CASSPGGDYGYTF. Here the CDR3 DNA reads TGCGCCAGCAGCCCAGGGGGTGACTATGGCTACACCTTC. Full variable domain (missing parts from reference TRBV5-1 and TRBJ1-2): KAGVTQTPRYLIKTRGQQVTLSCSPISGHRSVSWYQQTPGQGLQFLFEYFSETQRNKGNFPGRFSGRQFSNSRSEMNVSTLELGDSALYLCASSPGGDYGYTFGSGTRLTVV.

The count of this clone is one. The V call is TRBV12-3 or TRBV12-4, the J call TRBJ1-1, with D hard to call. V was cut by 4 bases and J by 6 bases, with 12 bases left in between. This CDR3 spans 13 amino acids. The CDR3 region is CASSSDVGPEAFF. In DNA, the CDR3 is TGTGCCAGCAGTTCCGACGTGGGCCCTGAAGCTTTCTTT.

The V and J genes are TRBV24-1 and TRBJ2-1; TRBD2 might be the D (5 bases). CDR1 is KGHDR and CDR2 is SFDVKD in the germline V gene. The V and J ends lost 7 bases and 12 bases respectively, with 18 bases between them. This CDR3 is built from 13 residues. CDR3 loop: CATSPLGVSGQFF. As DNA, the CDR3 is TGTGCCACCAGCCCCCTCGGGGTCTCAGGGCAGTTCTTC.

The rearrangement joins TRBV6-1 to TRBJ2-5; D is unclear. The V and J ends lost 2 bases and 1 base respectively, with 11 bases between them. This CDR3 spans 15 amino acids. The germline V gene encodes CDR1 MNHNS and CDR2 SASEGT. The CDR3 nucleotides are TGTGCCAGCAGTGAAACGATGACAATCCAAGAGACCCAGTACTTC. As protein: CASSETMTIQETQYF.

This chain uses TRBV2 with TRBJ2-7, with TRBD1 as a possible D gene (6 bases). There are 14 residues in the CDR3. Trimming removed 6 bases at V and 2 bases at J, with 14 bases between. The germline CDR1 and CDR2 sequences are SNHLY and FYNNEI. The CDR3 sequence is CASRGGRGTYEQYF. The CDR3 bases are TGTGCCAGCAGAGGGGGAAGGGGCACCTACGAGCAGTACTTC.

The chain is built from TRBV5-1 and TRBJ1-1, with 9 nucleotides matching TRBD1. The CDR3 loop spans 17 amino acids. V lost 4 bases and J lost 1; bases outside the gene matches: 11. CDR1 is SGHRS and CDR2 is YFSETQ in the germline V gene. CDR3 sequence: CASSSGPGTGPNTEAFF. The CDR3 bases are TGCGCCAGCAGCAGCGGTCCCGGGACAGGGCCGAACACTGAAGCTTTCTTT. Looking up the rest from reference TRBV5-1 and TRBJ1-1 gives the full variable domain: KAGVTQTPRYLIKTRGQQVTLSCSPISGHRSVSWYQQTPGQGLQFLFEYFSETQRNKGNFPGRFSGRQFSNSRSEMNVSTLELGDSALYLCASSSGPGTGPNTEAFFGQGTRLTVV.

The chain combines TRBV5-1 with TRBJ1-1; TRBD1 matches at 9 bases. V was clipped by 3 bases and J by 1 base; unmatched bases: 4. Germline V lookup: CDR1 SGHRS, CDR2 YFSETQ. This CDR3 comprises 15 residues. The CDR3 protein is CASSSGTGSNTEAFF. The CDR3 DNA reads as TGCGCCAGCAGCTCTGGGACAGGGTCGAACACTGAAGCTTTCTTT.

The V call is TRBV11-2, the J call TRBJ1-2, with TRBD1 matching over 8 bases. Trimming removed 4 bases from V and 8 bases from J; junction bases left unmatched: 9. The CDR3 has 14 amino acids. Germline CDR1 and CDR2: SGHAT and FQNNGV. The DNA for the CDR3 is TGTGCCAGCAGCTCCACGACAGGGGTAGGAGGCTACACCTTC. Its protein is CASSSTTGVGGYTF. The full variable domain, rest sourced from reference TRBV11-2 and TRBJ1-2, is EAGVAQSPRYKIIEKRQSVAFWCNPISGHATLYWYQQILGQGPKLLIQFQNNGVVDDSQLPKDRFSAERLKGVDSTLKIQPAKLEDSAVYLCASSSTTGVGGYTFGSGTRLTVV.

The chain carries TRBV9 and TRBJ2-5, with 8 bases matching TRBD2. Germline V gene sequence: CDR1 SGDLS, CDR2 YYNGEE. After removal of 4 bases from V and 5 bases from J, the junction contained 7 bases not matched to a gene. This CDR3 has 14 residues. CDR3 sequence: CASSPGGAGETQYF. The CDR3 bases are TGTGCCAGCAGCCCCGGGGGGGCTGGGGAGACCCAGTACTTC.

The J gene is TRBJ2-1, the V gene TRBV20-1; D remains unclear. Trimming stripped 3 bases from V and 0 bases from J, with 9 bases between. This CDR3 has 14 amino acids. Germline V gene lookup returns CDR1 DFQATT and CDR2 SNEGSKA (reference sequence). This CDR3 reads CSASSRYSYNEQFF. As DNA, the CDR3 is TGCAGTGCTAGTAGTCGCTACTCCTACAATGAGCAGTTCTTC.

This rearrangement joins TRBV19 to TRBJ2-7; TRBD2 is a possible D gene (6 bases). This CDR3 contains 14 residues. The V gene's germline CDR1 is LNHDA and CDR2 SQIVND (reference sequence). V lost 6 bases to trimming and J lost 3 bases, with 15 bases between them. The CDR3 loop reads CASSNRDSNYEQYF. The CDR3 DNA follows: TGTGCCAGTAGCAATAGGGACTCCAACTACGAGCAGTACTTC. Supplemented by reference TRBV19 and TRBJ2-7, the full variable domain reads DGGITQSPKYLFRKEGQNVTLSCEQNLNHDAMYWYRQDPGQGLRLIYYSQIVNDFQKGDIAEGYSVSREKKESFPLTVTSAQKNPTAFYLCASSNRDSNYEQYFGPGTRLTVT.

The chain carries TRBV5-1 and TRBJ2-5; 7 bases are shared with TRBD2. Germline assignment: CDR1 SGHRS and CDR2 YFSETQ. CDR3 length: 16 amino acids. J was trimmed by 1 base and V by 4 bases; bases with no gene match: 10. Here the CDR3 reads CASSVTSRALQETQYF. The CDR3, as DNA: TGCGCCAGCAGCGTGACTAGCCGGGCCCTCCAAGAGACCCAGTACTTC.

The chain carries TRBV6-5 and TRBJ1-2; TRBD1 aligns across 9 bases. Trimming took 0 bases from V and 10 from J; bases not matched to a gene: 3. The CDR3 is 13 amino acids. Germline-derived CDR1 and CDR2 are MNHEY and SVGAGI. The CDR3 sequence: CASSYSGTGSYTF. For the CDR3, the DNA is TGTGCCAGCAGTTACTCGGGGACAGGGTCCTACACCTTC.

The CDR3 nucleotides read TGTGCCAGCAGCCAAGGGAGTCTCTCGGGAGAGCAGTACTTC. Protein: CASSQGSLSGEQYF. The chain combines TRBV14 with TRBJ2-7; D perhaps matches TRBD2 (5 bases). CDR1 and CDR2 from the germline V gene are SGHDN and FVKESK. V lost 1 base and J lost 7, with 14 bases in between. The CDR3 sequence is 14 residues long.

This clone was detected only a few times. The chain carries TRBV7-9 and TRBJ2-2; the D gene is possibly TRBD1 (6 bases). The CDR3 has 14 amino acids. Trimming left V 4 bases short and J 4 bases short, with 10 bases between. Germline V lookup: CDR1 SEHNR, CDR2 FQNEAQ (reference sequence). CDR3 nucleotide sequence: TGTGCCAGCAGCTCGAGGACAGTCACCGGGGAGCTGTTTTTT. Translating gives CASSSRTVTGELFF.

CDR3 DNA sequence: TGTGCCAGCTCACCGGAGGGACAGATTGAAGCTTTCTTT. This translates into CASSPEGQIEAFF. This rearrangement joins TRBV18 to TRBJ1-1; the match to TRBD1 covers 7 bases. This CDR3 region has 13 residues. Germline CDR1 reads KGHSH; CDR2 reads LQKENI. V lost 3 bases, J lost 7 bases, and 5 bases stayed unmatched.

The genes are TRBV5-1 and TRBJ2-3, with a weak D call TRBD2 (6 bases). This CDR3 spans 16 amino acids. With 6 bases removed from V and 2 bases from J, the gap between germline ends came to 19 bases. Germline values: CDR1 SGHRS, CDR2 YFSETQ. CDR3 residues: CASTFGTATNTDTQYF. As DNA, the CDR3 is TGCGCCAGCACTTTCGGGACTGCCACTAACACAGATACGCAGTATTTT.

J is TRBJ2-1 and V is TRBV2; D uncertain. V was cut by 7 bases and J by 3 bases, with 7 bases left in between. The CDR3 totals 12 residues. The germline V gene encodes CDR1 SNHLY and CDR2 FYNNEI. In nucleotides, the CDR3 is TGTGCCAGCAACCTATTCTACAATGAGCAGTTCTTC. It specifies CASNLFYNEQFF.